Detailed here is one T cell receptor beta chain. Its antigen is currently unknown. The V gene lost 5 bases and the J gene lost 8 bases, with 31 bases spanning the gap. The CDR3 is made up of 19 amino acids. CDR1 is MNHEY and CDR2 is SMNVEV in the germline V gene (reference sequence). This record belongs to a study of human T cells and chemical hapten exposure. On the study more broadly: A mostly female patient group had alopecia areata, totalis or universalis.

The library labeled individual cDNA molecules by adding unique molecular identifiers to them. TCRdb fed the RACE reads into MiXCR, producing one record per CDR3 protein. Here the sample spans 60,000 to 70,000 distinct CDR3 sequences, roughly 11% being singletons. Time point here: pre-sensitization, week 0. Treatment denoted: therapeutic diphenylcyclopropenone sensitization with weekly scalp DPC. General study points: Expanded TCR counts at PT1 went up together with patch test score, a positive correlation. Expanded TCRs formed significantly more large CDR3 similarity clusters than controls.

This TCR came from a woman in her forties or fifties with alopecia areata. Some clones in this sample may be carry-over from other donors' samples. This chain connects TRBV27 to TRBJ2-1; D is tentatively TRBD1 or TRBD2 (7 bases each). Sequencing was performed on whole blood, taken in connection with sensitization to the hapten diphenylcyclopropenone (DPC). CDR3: CASSPATGRVVREGDEQFF. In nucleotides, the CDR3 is TGTGCCAGCAGTCCGGCGACAGGGAGGGTCGTCCGAGAGGGGGATGAGCAGTTCTTC.